This T cell receptor beta chain was found in a study of cytomegalovirus exposure and HLA in healthy donors. In the PCR, 60 Vbeta and 13 Jbeta primers were used. Sequencing was performed with immunoSEQ multiplex PCR; in TCRdb, only in-frame clones are kept and a portion is missing. With about 42,000 clones in the sample, the ten largest clones hold 1% to 1.5%. The CDR3 extends over 16 amino acids. Trimming took off 0 bases at V and 6 bases at J, with 15 bases between the two ends. CDR1 is SGHDT, CDR2 YYEEEE, per germline. This TCR derives from a man between 25 and 39 years old in good health and CMV-seronegative. V is TRBV5-6 and J is TRBJ2-2, with D perhaps TRBD2 (5 bases). The material sequenced was PBMCs. The CDR3 DNA is TGTGCCAGCAGCTTGGCCCTCGGGGTCCGTGCCGGGGAGCTGTTTTTT. This translates into CASSLALGVRAGELFF.